This passage covers 23 T cell receptor beta chains from one sample sequenced in a study of long-term antiretroviral therapy in people with HIV. Version v3.0 of the immunoSEQ assay ran at survey level. Produced via immunoSEQ multiplex PCR; TCRdb's table is partial and in-frame only. Seen here are more than 10,000 clones, about 74% observed once, and the top ten hold 15% to 20%. The source material was unsorted PBMCs, sampled 0.5 years before starting antiretroviral therapy. These receptor sequences come from a woman in her thirties or forties with HIV.

The rearrangement joins TRBV7-9 to TRBJ1-4; D is ambiguous. Looked up from germline, CDR1 is SEHNR and CDR2 is FQNEAQ (reference sequence). The CDR3 consists of 12 residues. V lost 1 base, J lost 14 bases, and 11 bases lay in between. The CDR3, as DNA: TGTGCCAGCAGCTTAGTCGGCGAAGGGCTGTTTTTT. Translated: CASSLVGEGLFF.

The rearrangement uses TRBV5-6 and TRBJ1-1; TRBD1 is a possible D gene (6 bases). The CDR3 spans 14 residues. Germline CDR1 is SGHDT and CDR2 is YYEEEE. Trimming took off 6 bases at V and 2 bases at J, with 14 bases between the two ends. The CDR3 DNA reads TGTGCCAGCAAGACAACAGGGATAAACACTGAAGCTTTCTTT. This encodes CASKTTGINTEAFF.

In its sample, this clone was seen a few times. The chain combines TRBV5-1 with TRBJ1-3; D remains ambiguous. CDR3 length equals 19 residues. With 4 bases removed from V and 0 bases from J, the gap between germline ends came to 23 bases. Per germline, CDR1 SGHRS and CDR2 YFSETQ. The CDR3 bases are TGCGCCAGCAGCCTGGGGTCCTCCCTTACGAAGAACTCTGGAAACACCATATATTTT. Translation gives CASSLGSSLTKNSGNTIYF.

The rearrangement uses TRBV19 and TRBJ2-7, with D perhaps given as TRBD1 or TRBD2 (6 bases each). V was shortened by 3 bases and J by 1 base, with 10 bases between the two germline ends. Germline CDR1 is LNHDA and CDR2 is SQIVND (reference sequence). The CDR3 is 14 amino acids. CDR3 sequence: CASSISGASYEQYF. The CDR3 DNA is TGTGCCAGTAGTATTTCGGGGGCTTCCTACGAGCAGTACTTC. Full variable domain (missing parts from reference TRBV19 and TRBJ2-7): DGGITQSPKYLFRKEGQNVTLSCEQNLNHDAMYWYRQDPGQGLRLIYYSQIVNDFQKGDIAEGYSVSREKKESFPLTVTSAQKNPTAFYLCASSISGASYEQYFGPGTRLTVT.

The chain is built from TRBV7-8 and TRBJ2-5; the match to TRBD1 covers 10 bases. Germline assignment: CDR1 SGHVS and CDR2 FQNEAQ. This CDR3 comprises 15 residues. Trimming took 6 bases from V and 1 from J; bases not matched to a gene: 5. The CDR3 nucleotides read TGTGCCAGCAGGTTCGGACAGGGGGGCCAAGAGACCCAGTACTTC. Its protein is CASRFGQGGQETQYF.

CDR3 sequence (DNA): TGTGCCAGCAGCCTAACGGGGGGGAGGAAGGGGGAGCAGTACTTC. Its translation is CASSLTGGRKGEQYF. This chain connects TRBV6-5 to TRBJ2-7, with 8 bases lining up with TRBD2. V was clipped by 6 bases and J by 7 bases; unmatched bases: 14. CDR3 size: 15 residues. Germline V gene sequence: CDR1 MNHEY, CDR2 SVGAGI.

V is TRBV4-1 and J is TRBJ1-5, with 8 bases aligning to TRBD1. J was trimmed by 5 bases and V by 5 bases; bases with no gene match: 5. This CDR3 has 14 amino acids. Germline lookup yields CDR1 MGHRA and CDR2 YSYEKL. CDR3 region: CASSIQGEDQPQHF. CDR3 sequence (DNA): TGCGCCAGCAGCATACAGGGGGAGGATCAGCCCCAGCATTTT.

The chain is built from TRBV9 and TRBJ2-3, with 7 bases aligning to TRBD2. The germline V gene has CDR1 SGDLS and CDR2 YYNGEE. This CDR3 is built from 17 residues. J gave up 2 bases and V 4 bases, and 13 bases lay outside the gene matches. CDR3 sequence: CASSSLSGKSFTDTQYF. The CDR3 coding sequence is TGTGCCAGCAGCTCACTCAGCGGGAAGTCATTCACAGATACGCAGTATTTT.

This clone has only a few counts. This chain uses TRBV6-1 with TRBJ2-1, with TRBD2 identical over 7 bases. V lost 5 bases and J lost 4; bases outside the gene matches: 11. Germline lookup yields CDR1 MNHNS and CDR2 SASEGT. CDR3 length: 16 amino acids. In nucleotides, the CDR3 is TGTGCCAGCAGTCAAGGTCGGGGGGACCTTTACAATGAGCAGTTCTTC. Translation gives CASSQGRGDLYNEQFF.

The J gene is TRBJ2-3, the V gene TRBV11-2, with TRBD2 matching over 13 bases. The germline V gene encodes CDR1 SGHAT and CDR2 FQNNGV. V shed 5 bases and J 6 bases; nucleotides not matched to a gene: 8. The CDR3 is made up of 16 amino acids. CDR3 nucleotide sequence: TGTGCCAGCAGCCTCACTAGCGGGGGGGCCGGTGATACGCAGTATTTT. Translating it yields CASSLTSGGAGDTQYF. The entire variable domain, with the rest obtained from reference TRBV11-2 and TRBJ2-3, is as follows: EAGVAQSPRYKIIEKRQSVAFWCNPISGHATLYWYQQILGQGPKLLIQFQNNGVVDDSQLPKDRFSAERLKGVDSTLKIQPAKLEDSAVYLCASSLTSGGAGDTQYFGPGTRLTVL.

J is TRBJ2-7 and V is TRBV7-9; unclear D gene. Per the germline V gene, CDR1 is SEHNR and CDR2 is FQNEAQ (reference sequence). CDR3 length equals 15 residues. Trimming cost V 5 bases and J 3 bases, with 17 bases left between them. The CDR3 sequence: CASSPPSDWGYEQYF. The CDR3 region has the DNA TGTGCCAGCAGCCCACCCTCGGATTGGGGCTACGAGCAGTACTTC.

The V gene is TRBV7-8, the J gene TRBJ2-7; 11 bases fit TRBD1. V lost 2 bases and J lost 5; bases outside the gene matches: 11. The CDR3 length is 17 residues. CDR1 and CDR2 (germline): SGHVS, FQNEAQ. The CDR3 region is CASSLLHGQGARNEQYF. The DNA for the CDR3 is TGTGCCAGCAGCTTATTGCACGGACAGGGGGCGCGGAACGAGCAGTACTTC.

By frequency in the sample, this clone is medium-sized (0.01 to 0.1%). The gene calls are TRBV19 and TRBJ1-3; D is uncertain. The CDR3 length is 13 residues. Germline lookup yields CDR1 LNHDA and CDR2 SQIVND (reference sequence). Trimming left V 11 bases short and J 2 bases short, with 13 bases between. Here the CDR3 reads CAARRVTGNTIYF. CDR3 nucleotides: TGTGCCGCCCGGAGAGTAACTGGAAACACCATATATTTT.

The V gene is TRBV25-1, the J gene TRBJ2-1, with 14 bases matching TRBD2. Losses at the gene ends were 10 bases for V and 7 bases for J; bases not matched to a gene: 6. The CDR3 is 14 amino acids. In germline, CDR1 is MGHDK, CDR2 SYGVNS. The CDR3: CATGLAGGKNEQFF. The CDR3 DNA follows: TGTGCCACAGGACTAGCGGGGGGTAAAAATGAGCAGTTCTTC.

This clone was counted only a few times. The rearrangement uses TRBV6-5 and TRBJ2-7; 8 bases match TRBD2. The CDR3 extends over 13 amino acids. Germline CDR1 reads MNHEY; CDR2 reads SVGAGI. The J segment lost 6 bases and the V segment lost 6 bases, leaving 7 bases of the junction unmatched. CDR3 in DNA: TGTGCCAGCAGGAGCGGGAGCTCCCGCGAGCAGTACTTC. It translates to CASRSGSSREQYF.

The table lists this clone with a few counts. The rearrangement links TRBV2 to TRBJ1-2; 9 bases fit TRBD1. Germline assignment: CDR1 SNHLY and CDR2 FYNNEI. V lost 8 bases and J lost 7; bases outside the gene matches: 5. This CDR3 contains 12 residues. In nucleotides, the CDR3 is TGTGCCAGCTACAGGGGGCTCAGTGGCTACACCTTC. Protein sequence: CASYRGLSGYTF.

This chain joins TRBV6-6 and TRBJ1-1; D remains unclear. This CDR3 is 12 amino acids long. Germline assignment: CDR1 MNHNY and CDR2 SVGAGI (reference sequence). Trimming cost V 7 bases and J 3 bases, with 9 bases left between them. CDR3: CASTGIYTEAFF. In nucleotides, the CDR3 is TGTGCCAGCACGGGGATCTACACTGAAGCTTTCTTT.

The chain joins TRBV9 to TRBJ1-2; 10 bases are a match to TRBD1. Germline V CDR1 and CDR2: SGDLS, YYNGEE. With 4 bases clipped from V and 4 bases from J, the junction kept 16 bases outside the gene matches. The CDR3 loop spans 18 amino acids. Here the CDR3 reads CASSMTGTGVGSTYGYTF. CDR3 nucleotides: TGTGCCAGCAGCATGACCGGGACAGGGGTCGGATCAACCTATGGCTACACCTTC.

This clone appeared a few times. The chain links TRBV29-1 to TRBJ2-7; the D gene could be TRBD1 or TRBD2 (5 bases each). The CDR3 totals 14 residues. Trimming left V 4 bases short and J 0 bases short, with 13 bases between. Germline V gives CDR1 SQVTM, CDR2 ANQGSEA. CDR3 DNA: TGCAGCGTTGTCCCGGGGCTGAGCTCCTACGAGCAGTACTTC. It translates to CSVVPGLSSYEQYF.

This clone was detected a few times. V usage is TRBV5-4 and J usage is TRBJ1-2; tentatively, D is TRBD1 (5 bases). The germline gives CDR1 SGHNT, CDR2 YYREEE (reference sequence). This CDR3 has 11 amino acids. V was cut by 3 bases and J by 13 bases, with 13 bases left in between. The CDR3 DNA follows: TGTGCCAGCAGCTCGCCCTGGACAAGCACCTTC. Protein product: CASSSPWTSTF. Full variable domain (remainder filled in from reference TRBV5-4 and TRBJ1-2): ETGVTQSPTHLIKTRGQQVTLRCSSQSGHNTVSWYQQALGQGPQFIFQYYREEENGRGNFPPRFSGLQFPNYSSELNVNALELDDSALYLCASSSPWTSTFGSGTRLTVV.

The V gene is TRBV19, the J gene TRBJ1-4; the D is unclear. Germline lookup yields CDR1 LNHDA and CDR2 SQIVND (reference sequence). Between the trimmed V and J ends, which lost 1 base and 8 bases, there was a span of 14 bases. The CDR3 is made up of 15 amino acids. The CDR3 reads CASSIASLSTEKLFF. The CDR3 nucleotides are TGTGCCAGTAGTATAGCTAGTCTATCTACCGAAAAACTGTTTTTT.

V gene TRBV19 combines with J gene TRBJ1-1; no clear D gene. This CDR3 has 14 amino acids. The V and J ends lost 3 bases and 5 bases respectively, with 13 bases between them. Per the germline V gene, CDR1 is LNHDA and CDR2 is SQIVND (reference sequence). The CDR3 DNA reads TGTGCCAGTAGTATTGGTCGGGGAATTACTGAAGCTTTCTTT. It encodes CASSIGRGITEAFF.

Only one count was recorded for this clone. The chain joins TRBV6-5 to TRBJ2-7; D not resolved. V lost 2 bases and J 0 bases, leaving 11 bases between the germline ends. The CDR3 is 15 amino acids. The germline gives CDR1 MNHEY, CDR2 SVGAGI. CDR3 bases: TGTGCCAGCAGTTACACGGCAGTGAGCTCCTACGAGCAGTACTTC. It translates to CASSYTAVSSYEQYF.